A single sample gave rise to the 10 T cell receptor beta chains below, sequenced in a study of cytomegalovirus exposure and HLA in healthy donors. Primers: 60 Vbeta forward and 13 Jbeta reverse. Here immunoSEQ multiplex PCR was the method, and the copy in TCRdb shows in-frame clones only, minus some. The repertoire consists of approximately 160,000 clones, with 82% occurring once and the leading ten covering around 1.5%. Sequencing was performed on PBMCs. Receptors were obtained from a male donor in good health and CMV-seronegative.

The rearrangement links TRBV30 to TRBJ2-7; D possibly corresponds to TRBD1 (5 bases). Germline V CDR1 and CDR2: GTSNPN, SVGIG (reference sequence). V was shortened by 7 bases and J by 1 base, with 8 bases between the two germline ends. CDR3 length: 11 amino acids. The CDR3 DNA sequence: TGTGCCTCACAGGAGTCCTACGAGCAGTACTTC. Translation: CASQESYEQYF.

This clone was recorded a few times. Relative to the germline gene, one junction end is altered; a read error may explain this. The gene calls are TRBV7-9 and TRBJ1-5, with TRBD1 identical over 7 bases. Per the germline V gene, CDR1 is SEHNR and CDR2 is FQNEAQ (reference sequence). This CDR3 region has 17 residues. DNA for the CDR3: TGTTCCAGCAGCTCAAATTGGACAGGTCGTAGCAATCAGCCCCAGCATTTT. This gives the protein CSSSSNWTGRSNQPQHF.

This clone appeared a single time. The rearrangement uses TRBV4-3 and TRBJ2-3; D not resolved. Trimming removed 0 bases at V and 5 bases at J, with 6 bases between. The CDR3 has 13 amino acids. Per germline, CDR1 LGHNA and CDR2 YSLEER. The CDR3 spells CASSQDFRDTQYF. The CDR3 DNA sequence: TGCGCCAGCAGCCAAGATTTCAGAGATACGCAGTATTTT.

The chain employs TRBV18 and TRBJ2-1, with D tentatively TRBD1 (5 bases). The CDR3 extends over 13 amino acids. V gave up 2 bases and J gave up 6 bases, with 8 bases separating them. Germline lookup yields CDR1 KGHSH and CDR2 LQKENI. The CDR3 DNA reads TGTGCCAGCTCACCAGGGGCTAGCAATGAGCAGTTCTTC. It translates to CASSPGASNEQFF.

The chain recombines TRBV5-1 with TRBJ2-7; tentative D call: TRBD1 (6 bases). With 1 base removed from V and 6 bases from J, the gap between germline ends came to 14 bases. The CDR3 sequence is 14 residues long. CDR1 and CDR2 from the germline V gene are SGHRS and YFSETQ. This chain's CDR3 is CASSLQGINAEQYF. For the CDR3, the DNA is TGCGCCAGCAGCTTGCAGGGGATTAACGCCGAGCAGTACTTC.

This CDR3 reads CASSFGSGTSSGGNNEQFF. The DNA of the CDR3 is TGCGCCAGCAGCTTTGGGAGTGGGACATCTAGCGGGGGGAACAATGAGCAGTTCTTC. The J gene is TRBJ2-1, the V gene TRBV5-1; 11 bases map to TRBD2. The CDR3 extends over 19 amino acids. Germline values: CDR1 SGHRS, CDR2 YFSETQ. V shed 2 bases and J 5 bases; nucleotides not matched to a gene: 15. Full variable domain (missing parts from reference TRBV5-1 and TRBJ2-1): KAGVTQTPRYLIKTRGQQVTLSCSPISGHRSVSWYQQTPGQGLQFLFEYFSETQRNKGNFPGRFSGRQFSNSRSEMNVSTLELGDSALYLCASSFGSGTSSGGNNEQFFGPGTRLTVL.

For this clone: One end of the junction is discordant with germline, which a read error may explain. This chain links TRBV7-9 with TRBJ2-7; 9 bases agree with TRBD1. The CDR3 length is 17 residues. Germline lookup yields CDR1 SEHNR and CDR2 FQNEAQ (reference sequence). This CDR3 is CSSSPSHPGTGSYEQYF. In DNA form, the CDR3 reads TGTTCCAGCAGCCCATCCCACCCCGGGACAGGGTCCTACGAGCAGTACTTC.

The J gene is TRBJ1-5, the V gene TRBV27, with TRBD1 matching over 8 bases. V lost 4 bases and J lost 2; bases outside the gene matches: 7. Germline V CDR1 and CDR2: MNHEY, SMNVEV (reference sequence). This CDR3 region has 16 residues. This CDR3 reads CASSSLTGGGNQPQHF. CDR3 coding DNA: TGTGCCAGCAGTTCCTTAACAGGGGGGGGCAATCAGCCCCAGCATTTT.

The chain joins TRBV28 to TRBJ1-5; D possibly corresponds to TRBD1 (6 bases). Germline values: CDR1 MDHEN, CDR2 SYDVKM. CDR3 length: 15 residues. Between the trimmed V and J ends, which lost 1 base and 5 bases, there was a span of 12 bases. The DNA for the CDR3 is TGTGCCAGCAGTTTATACGGGACACCCGATCAGCCCCAGCATTTT. This sequence encodes CASSLYGTPDQPQHF.

The V and J genes are TRBV5-4 and TRBJ2-5; 7 nucleotides match TRBD2. The last part of the DNA fits TRBJ2-7 better; the J call may be wrong. The CDR3 runs 14 residues. Germline V CDR1 and CDR2: SGHNT, YYREEE (reference sequence). The DNA for the CDR3 is TGTGCCAGCAGCTTCGGCGGGAGCACCTACGAGCAGTACTTC. Its protein product is CASSFGGSTYEQYF.